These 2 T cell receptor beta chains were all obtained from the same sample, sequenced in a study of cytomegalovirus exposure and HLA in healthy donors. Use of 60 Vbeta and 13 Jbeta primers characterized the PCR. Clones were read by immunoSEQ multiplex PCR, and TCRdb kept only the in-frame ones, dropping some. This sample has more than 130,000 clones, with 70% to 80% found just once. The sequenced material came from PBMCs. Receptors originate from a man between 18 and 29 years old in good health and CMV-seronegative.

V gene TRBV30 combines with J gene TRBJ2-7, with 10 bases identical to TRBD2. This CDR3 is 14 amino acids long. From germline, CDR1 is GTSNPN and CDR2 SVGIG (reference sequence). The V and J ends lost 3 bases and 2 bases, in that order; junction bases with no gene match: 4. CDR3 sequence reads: CAWRETSGPYEQYF. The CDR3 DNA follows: TGTGCCTGGAGGGAGACTAGCGGGCCCTACGAGCAGTACTTC.

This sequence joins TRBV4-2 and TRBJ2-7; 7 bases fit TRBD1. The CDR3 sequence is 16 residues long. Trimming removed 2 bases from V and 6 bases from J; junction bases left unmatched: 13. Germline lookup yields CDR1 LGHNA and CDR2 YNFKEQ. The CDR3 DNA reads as TGTGCCAGCAGCCAATATCGGGACAGTTCAGAATCCGAGCAGTACTTC. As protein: CASSQYRDSSESEQYF.